The 10 T cell receptor beta chains below all came from one sample that was sequenced in a study of glioma-infiltrating T cells after dendritic cell vaccination. Method: immunoSEQ multiplex PCR; TCRdb's copy keeps in-frame clones and lacks some. The sample consists of 49,000 or so clones, approximately 85% of them appearing once. This specimen consisted of blood, obtained before dendritic cell vaccination. These receptors all stem from a human donor with glioblastoma.

The CDR3 nucleotides are TGTGCCAGTAGTCCGTACCGACAGGGTTCTAATGAAAAACTGTTTTTT. Amino acid sequence: CASSPYRQGSNEKLFF. The chain employs TRBV19 and TRBJ1-4; 7 bases agree with TRBD1. Germline CDR1 and CDR2: LNHDA and SQIVND (reference sequence). The CDR3 loop spans 16 amino acids. V gave up 5 bases and J gave up 3 bases; unmatched junction bases: 9.

The CDR3 coding sequence is TGTGCCATCAGGCCCCCGGGACAGGGGGCTCTTTTGGCTGAAGCTTTCTTT. Protein: CAIRPPGQGALLAEAFF. This sequence joins TRBV10-3 and TRBJ1-1, with 12 bases that match TRBD1. Germline V gene lookup returns CDR1 ENHRY and CDR2 SYGVKD. V shed 6 bases, J shed 6 bases, and the junction held 14 bases outside the gene matches. CDR3 length equals 17 residues.

The chain has TRBV29-1 and TRBJ1-1; 8 bases fit TRBD1. V was pared by 3 bases and J by 10 bases, with 7 bases of the junction left unmatched. CDR3 length equals 12 residues. Germline V gives CDR1 SQVTM, CDR2 ANQGSEA. The CDR3 DNA sequence: TGCAGCGTTGAGGGGCAGGGGGCCGGAGCTTTCTTT. Translated: CSVEGQGAGAFF.

The genes are TRBV15 and TRBJ2-5, with 10 bases aligning to TRBD2. The CDR3 spans 16 residues. The germline CDR1 and CDR2 sequences are LNHNV and YYDKDF (reference sequence). V was clipped by 3 bases and J by 5 bases; unmatched bases: 9. CDR3 loop: CATSREIAGGLETQYF. The CDR3 coding sequence is TGTGCCACCAGCAGGGAAATAGCGGGAGGTTTGGAGACCCAGTACTTC.

The chain recombines TRBV6-5 with TRBJ2-1, with D possibly matching TRBD2 (7 bases). The V gene lost 6 bases and the J gene lost 7 bases, with 16 bases spanning the gap. This CDR3 region has 14 residues. The germline V gene encodes CDR1 MNHEY and CDR2 SVGAGI. In DNA, the CDR3 is TGTGCCAGCAGCACCGCGGGGGCTGGGAATGAGCAGTTCTTC. Protein sequence: CASSTAGAGNEQFF.

This clone was seen a single time. The gene calls are TRBV5-6 and TRBJ2-7; 9 positions agree with TRBD2. V shed 4 bases and J 7 bases; nucleotides not matched to a gene: 0. Looked up from germline, CDR1 is SGHDT and CDR2 is YYEEEE. This CDR3 is 11 amino acids long. The CDR3 loop is CASSLAGEQYF. CDR3 in DNA: TGTGCCAGCAGCCTAGCGGGGGAGCAGTACTTC.

J is TRBJ1-5 and V is TRBV7-8; 10 nucleotides align to TRBD1. This CDR3 comprises 17 residues. The junction had 9 bases not matched to a gene; V was cut back by 5 bases and J by 2 bases. Germline CDR1 SGHVS, CDR2 FQNEAQ. CDR3 loop: CASSSYGTGVRNQPQHF. The CDR3, as DNA: TGTGCCAGCAGCAGTTACGGGACAGGGGTTCGCAATCAGCCCCAGCATTTT.

This clone has only one observation. CDR3 nucleotide sequence: TGTGCCAGCAGCTTAGAAGTTGTACAGGGGGAGGGGGCTTTCTTT. This codes for CASSLEVVQGEGAFF. This chain uses TRBV7-9 with TRBJ1-1; 8 positions agree with TRBD1. The J segment lost 11 bases and the V segment lost 1 base, leaving 12 bases of the junction unmatched. In germline, CDR1 is SEHNR, CDR2 FQNEAQ (reference sequence). The CDR3 has 15 amino acids. Based on the CDR3 plus reference TRBV7-9 and TRBJ1-1, the full variable domain is DTGVSQNPRHKITKRGQNVTFRCDPISEHNRLYWYRQTLGQGPEFLTYFQNEAQLEKSRLLSDRFSAERPKGSFSTLEIQRTEQGDSAMYLCASSLEVVQGEGAFFGQGTRLTVV.

The chain is built from TRBV30 and TRBJ2-7; TRBD1 might be the D (5 bases). The CDR3 consists of 13 residues. Germline V lookup: CDR1 GTSNPN, CDR2 SVGIG (reference sequence). Between the trimmed V and J ends, which lost 3 bases and 0 bases, there was a span of 9 bases. The CDR3 region has the DNA TGTGCCTGGAGCCGACAGTTCTCCTACGAGCAGTACTTC. Protein product: CAWSRQFSYEQYF.

The rearrangement joins TRBV9 to TRBJ1-2; 7 bases align to TRBD1. Trimming cost V 0 bases and J 5 bases; bases outside gene matches: 4. Germline V gene sequence: CDR1 SGDLS, CDR2 YYNGEE. The CDR3 covers 14 residues. In nucleotides, the CDR3 is TGTGCCAGCAGCGTAGATTCAGGGGGATATGGCTACACCTTC. Its translation: CASSVDSGGYGYTF.